This TCR beta chain was documented in a study of blood T cell repertoires in COVID-19. Profiled with immunoSEQ multiplex PCR; TCRdb holds only in-frame clones, not every one. The sample lists about 55,000 clones; roughly 85% were seen once. Germline CDR1 and CDR2: MNHEY and SVGEGT. CDR3 length: 15 amino acids. Unmatched junction bases numbered 8, after V lost 4 bases and J lost 5 bases. This chain links TRBV6-2 or TRBV6-3 with TRBJ1-5; 7 nucleotides agree with TRBD1. Sequencing used peripheral blood. This TCR was recovered from a human donor in a cohort sampled during active COVID-19. The CDR3 bases are TGTGCCAGCAGTTCCGGACAGGTTATACATCAGCCCCAGCATTTT. Translation: CASSSGQVIHQPQHF.